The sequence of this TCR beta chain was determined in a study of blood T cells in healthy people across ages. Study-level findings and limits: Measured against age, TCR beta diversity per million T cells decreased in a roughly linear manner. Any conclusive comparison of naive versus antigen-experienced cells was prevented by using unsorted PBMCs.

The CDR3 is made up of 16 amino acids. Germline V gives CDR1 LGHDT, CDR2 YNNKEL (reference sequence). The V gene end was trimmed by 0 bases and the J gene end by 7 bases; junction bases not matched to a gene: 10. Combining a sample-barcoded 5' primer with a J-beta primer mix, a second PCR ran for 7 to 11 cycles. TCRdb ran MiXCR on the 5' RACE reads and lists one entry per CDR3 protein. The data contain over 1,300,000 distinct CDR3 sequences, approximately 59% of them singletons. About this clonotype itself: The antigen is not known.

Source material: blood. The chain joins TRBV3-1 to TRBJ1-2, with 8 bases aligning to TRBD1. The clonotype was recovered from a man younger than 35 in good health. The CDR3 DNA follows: TGTGCCAGCAGCCAAGATCGTATCAGGGGGCGGTCTGGCTACACCTTC. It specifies CASSQDRIRGRSGYTF. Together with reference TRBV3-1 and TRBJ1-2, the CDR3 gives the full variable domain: DTAVSQTPKYLVTQMGNDKSIKCEQNLGHDTMYWYKQDSKKFLKIMFSYNNKELIINETVPNRFSPKSPDKAHLNLHINSLELGDSAVYFCASSQDRIRGRSGYTFGSGTRLTVV.